This T cell receptor (beta chain) was recorded in a study of T cell responses to AZD1222 COVID-19 vaccine. J was trimmed by 6 bases and V by 4 bases; bases with no gene match: 20. This CDR3 spans 18 amino acids. CDR1 is LGHNA and CDR2 is YSLEER in the germline V gene. Data came from immunoSEQ multiplex PCR; TCRdb stores just in-frame clones and leaves some out. The sample lists about 160,000 clones, roughly 86% occurring once. This clonotype was sampled from an adult in good health. The chain joins TRBV4-3 to TRBJ1-2; 7 bases agree with TRBD1. The sample was peripheral blood, taken on day 0 of AZD1222 vaccination. This CDR3 reads CASSRSTARDSGYHGYTF. For the CDR3, the DNA is TGCGCCAGCAGCCGATCAACCGCGCGGGACAGCGGCTACCATGGCTACACCTTC.